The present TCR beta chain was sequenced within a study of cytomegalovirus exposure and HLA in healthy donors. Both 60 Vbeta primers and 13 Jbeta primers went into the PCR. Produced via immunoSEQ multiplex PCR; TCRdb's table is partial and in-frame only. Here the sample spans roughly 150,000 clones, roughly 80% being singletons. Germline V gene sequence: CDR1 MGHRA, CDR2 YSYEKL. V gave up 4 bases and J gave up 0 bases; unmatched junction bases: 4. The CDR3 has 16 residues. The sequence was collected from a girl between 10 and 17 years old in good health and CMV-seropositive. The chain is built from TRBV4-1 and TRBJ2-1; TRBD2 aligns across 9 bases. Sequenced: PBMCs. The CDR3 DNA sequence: TGCGCCAGCAGCCTGAGTAGCGGGAGCTCCTACAATGAGCAGTTCTTC. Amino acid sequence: CASSLSSGSSYNEQFF.